Each of the 27 T cell receptor beta chains below was sequenced from the same sample in a study of shared clonotypes between healthy human individuals. Method: immunoSEQ multiplex PCR; TCRdb's copy keeps in-frame clones and lacks some. The sample records around 500,000 clones, about 72% being singletons. Sequencing was carried out using PBMCs. The receptors were gathered from a woman between 35 and 50 years old in good health. Some clones in this sample may be carry-over from other donors' samples.

This chain uses TRBV10-3 with TRBJ2-1; 11 bases match TRBD2. V dropped 3 bases and J dropped 8; count of bases not matched to a gene: 6. CDR3 length equals 15 residues. In germline, CDR1 is ENHRY, CDR2 SYGVKD. This CDR3 is CAISDLAGGRHEQFF. The CDR3 nucleotides are TGTGCCATCAGTGACCTAGCGGGAGGTAGGCATGAGCAGTTCTTC.

The rearrangement joins TRBV2 to TRBJ2-2; 7 nucleotides align to TRBD2. Germline-derived CDR1 and CDR2 are SNHLY and FYNNEI. The junction had 8 bases not matched to a gene; V was cut back by 2 bases and J by 5 bases. The CDR3 totals 16 residues. The CDR3 loop reads CASSELGGSDTGELFF. The CDR3 nucleotides read TGTGCCAGCAGTGAACTAGGCGGGAGTGATACCGGGGAGCTGTTTTTT.

Only a few counts were recorded for this clone. The rearrangement joins TRBV4-3 to TRBJ2-1; TRBD2 matches at 8 bases. Germline V gives CDR1 LGHNA, CDR2 YSLEER. This CDR3 is built from 15 residues. The V segment lost 5 bases and the J segment 7 bases; nucleotides outside the gene matches: 10. The CDR3 here is CASSSNPGGLNEQFF. The CDR3 DNA is TGCGCCAGCAGCTCCAATCCGGGAGGGTTAAATGAGCAGTTCTTC.

The DNA for the CDR3 is TGCGCCAGCAGCCCCTCGGGGGCGAGCACCGGGGAGCTGTTTTTT. This codes for CASSPSGASTGELFF. The chain combines TRBV5-1 with TRBJ2-2, with D tentatively TRBD1 or TRBD2 (6 bases each). V gave up 4 bases and J gave up 4 bases, with 14 bases separating them. Germline CDR1 SGHRS, CDR2 YFSETQ. The CDR3 is made up of 15 amino acids.

This clone was counted many times. The rearrangement joins TRBV5-1 to TRBJ2-7; 7 bases map to TRBD1. V lost 1 base, J lost 6 bases, and 10 bases stayed unmatched. Germline assignment: CDR1 SGHRS and CDR2 YFSETQ. There are 15 residues in the CDR3. This chain's CDR3 is CASSLTAGGPAEQYF. The CDR3 DNA is TGCGCCAGCAGCTTGACGGCAGGGGGTCCGGCCGAGCAGTACTTC. The full variable domain, its missing parts supplied by reference TRBV5-1 and TRBJ2-7, is KAGVTQTPRYLIKTRGQQVTLSCSPISGHRSVSWYQQTPGQGLQFLFEYFSETQRNKGNFPGRFSGRQFSNSRSEMNVSTLELGDSALYLCASSLTAGGPAEQYFGPGTRLTVT.

Of note for this clone: Other DNA sequences in the same sample also yield this CDR3. This chain joins TRBV9 and TRBJ1-2; D call uncertain. The CDR3 extends over 15 amino acids. Between the trimmed V and J ends, which lost 4 bases and 3 bases, there was a span of 16 bases. CDR1 and CDR2 (germline): SGDLS, YYNGEE. CDR3: CASSPRDRGHYGYTF. The CDR3 DNA is TGTGCCAGCAGCCCCCGTGACCGTGGTCACTATGGCTACACCTTC.

The chain couples TRBV10-2 to TRBJ2-1; perhaps TRBD2 as D (5 bases). Trimming cost V 6 bases and J 1 base, with 16 bases left between them. In germline, CDR1 is WSHSY, CDR2 SAAADI. The CDR3 has 16 amino acids. The CDR3 sequence: CASREPGLESYNEQFF. The DNA of the CDR3 is TGCGCCAGCAGAGAACCAGGACTTGAATCCTACAATGAGCAGTTCTTC.

The CDR3 DNA sequence: TGTGCCAGCAGCTTACAGGGGGCGCCCACCGGGGAGCTGTTTTTT. This gives the protein CASSLQGAPTGELFF. The rearrangement uses TRBV11-2 and TRBJ2-2; 8 bases match TRBD1. Looked up from germline, CDR1 is SGHAT and CDR2 is FQNNGV. V was clipped by 2 bases and J by 4 bases; unmatched bases: 3. CDR3 size: 15 residues.

The chain recombines TRBV10-3 with TRBJ1-1; a weak D match, TRBD1 (5 bases). The V and J ends lost 6 bases and 6 bases respectively, with 17 bases between them. Germline CDR1 is ENHRY and CDR2 is SYGVKD. The CDR3 consists of 14 residues. The CDR3 DNA sequence: TGTGCCATCAGGCCGGGACCCCGGGGCGCTGAAGCTTTCTTT. Protein product: CAIRPGPRGAEAFF.

This chain links TRBV4-3 with TRBJ2-1; no definite D call. This CDR3 is 14 amino acids long. Germline CDR1 reads LGHNA; CDR2 reads YSLEER. V lost 4 bases and J 6 bases, leaving 13 bases between the germline ends. The CDR3 is CASSRRQASNEQFF. In DNA, the CDR3 is TGCGCCAGCAGCCGGCGGCAGGCATCCAATGAGCAGTTCTTC.

This chain connects TRBV15 to TRBJ2-3, with TRBD2 matching 9 bases. The V gene's germline CDR1 is LNHNV and CDR2 YYDKDF (reference sequence). This CDR3 region has 16 residues. V was clipped by 1 base and J by 4 bases; unmatched bases: 6. The CDR3 region is CATSRGLAGKADTQYF. For the CDR3, the DNA is TGTGCCACCAGCAGAGGGCTAGCGGGGAAGGCAGATACGCAGTATTTT.

On this clone: The junction and the germline gene differ at one end; a read error may be behind it. The V gene is TRBV4-2, the J gene TRBJ2-7; possible D gene TRBD2, 6 bases. Germline-derived CDR1 and CDR2 are LGHNA and YNFKEQ. The CDR3 consists of 16 residues. This chain's CDR3 is CASSQDLRGASYGQYF. The DNA of the CDR3 is TGTGCCAGCAGCCAAGATCTACGCGGGGCCTCCTACGGGCAGTACTTC.

There are many counts of this clone. The chain links TRBV5-6 to TRBJ1-1; 9 nucleotides agree with TRBD1. Germline assignment: CDR1 SGHDT and CDR2 YYEEEE. With V trimmed by 1 base and J by 6 bases, 16 bases remained unmatched. This CDR3 spans 18 amino acids. CDR3 sequence (DNA): TGTGCCAGCAGCTTGCGATACGGAATATGGGACAGGGACCCTGAAGCTTTCTTT. Its protein is CASSLRYGIWDRDPEAFF. Filled out from reference TRBV5-6 and TRBJ1-1, the complete variable domain reads DAGVTQSPTHLIKTRGQQVTLRCSPKSGHDTVSWYQQALGQGPQFIFQYYEEEERQRGNFPDRFSGHQFPNYSSELNVNALLLGDSALYLCASSLRYGIWDRDPEAFFGQGTRLTVV.

This chain uses TRBV6-1 with TRBJ1-1, with a tentative D call TRBD1 (5 bases). Trimming shortened V by 6 bases and J by 4 bases, and 9 bases separated the two germline ends. The CDR3 runs to 12 residues. CDR1 and CDR2 from the germline V gene are MNHNS and SASEGT. The CDR3 protein is CASSRGGTEAFF. CDR3 DNA: TGTGCCAGCAGCCGGGGGGGCACTGAAGCTTTCTTT.

On this clone itself: The same CDR3 arises from other DNA sequences in this sample as well. The chain has TRBV29-1 and TRBJ2-7, with D maybe TRBD2 (6 bases). Looked up from germline, CDR1 is SQVTM and CDR2 is ANQGSEA. The CDR3 runs to 13 residues. Between the trimmed V and J ends, which lost 3 bases and 4 bases, there was a span of 13 bases. The DNA of the CDR3 is TGCAGCGTTGAGGGGCCGGGAGATTACGAGCAGTACTTC. Translating gives CSVEGPGDYEQYF.

This clone was recorded once. The chain is built from TRBV5-1 and TRBJ2-2, with 12 bases that match TRBD2. Germline trimming cut 4 bases from V and 7 bases from J; bases unmatched to any gene: 8. This CDR3 spans 16 amino acids. Germline CDR1 is SGHRS and CDR2 is YFSETQ. The CDR3 nucleotides are TGCGCCAGCAGCCAAACTAGCGGGAGGAAAGACGGGGAGCTGTTTTTT. Its protein is CASSQTSGRKDGELFF.

This clone was counted once. J is TRBJ2-1 and V is TRBV2; TRBD1 matches at 9 bases. CDR3 length: 15 amino acids. Germline lookup yields CDR1 SNHLY and CDR2 FYNNEI. With 2 bases clipped from V and 7 bases from J, the junction kept 6 bases outside the gene matches. The CDR3 spells CASSERQGGANEQFF. The CDR3 bases are TGTGCCAGCAGTGAACGACAGGGGGGTGCGAATGAGCAGTTCTTC.

The gene calls are TRBV7-3 and TRBJ2-1; 7 bases map to TRBD2. V trimming: 2 bases; J trimming: 5 bases; junction bases outside the gene matches: 6. The CDR3 spans 15 residues. Germline assignment: CDR1 SGHTA and CDR2 FQGTGA. CDR3 protein: CASSLRGRANNEQFF. The CDR3 coding sequence is TGTGCCAGCAGCTTACGGGGGAGGGCCAACAATGAGCAGTTCTTC.

This sequence joins TRBV19 and TRBJ2-1; the match to TRBD2 covers 11 bases. From germline, CDR1 is LNHDA and CDR2 SQIVND (reference sequence). The CDR3 consists of 17 residues. Trimming took 1 base from V and 2 from J; bases not matched to a gene: 4. Written as DNA, the CDR3 is TGTGCCAGTAGTATAGCCCTAGCGGGAGGTGCCTACAATGAGCAGTTCTTC. Its translation: CASSIALAGGAYNEQFF.

The chain joins TRBV7-8 to TRBJ1-3; a weak D match, TRBD1 (5 bases). V was clipped by 5 bases and J by 0 bases, with 11 bases between them. This CDR3 spans 15 amino acids. Germline V CDR1 and CDR2: SGHVS, FQNEAQ. CDR3 loop: CASSPQGPSGNTIYF. In DNA, the CDR3 is TGTGCCAGCAGCCCCCAGGGTCCCTCTGGAAACACCATATATTTT.

This chain links TRBV7-2 with TRBJ2-5, with D maybe TRBD2 (5 bases). V lost 0 bases, J lost 5 bases, and 13 bases lay in between. This CDR3 has 15 residues. Germline V gives CDR1 SGHTA, CDR2 FQGNSA. CDR3 region: CASSLAMGTGETQYF. CDR3 in DNA: TGTGCCAGCAGCTTAGCGATGGGTACGGGGGAGACCCAGTACTTC.

The chain carries TRBV6-1 and TRBJ1-3; D is possibly TRBD1 (5 bases). Trimming took 2 bases from V and 4 from J, leaving 9 bases between them. Germline CDR1 MNHNS, CDR2 SASEGT. This CDR3 contains 14 residues. The CDR3 DNA reads TGTGCCAGCAGTGAACGGGGCTACGGAAACACCATATATTTT. This encodes CASSERGYGNTIYF.

CDR3 residues: CASSFSSGSRNEQFF. The CDR3 nucleotides read TGTGCCAGCAGCTTCTCTAGCGGGAGTAGGAATGAGCAGTTCTTC. The V and J genes are TRBV5-4 and TRBJ2-1, with 10 nucleotides matching TRBD2. The CDR3 totals 15 residues. Germline trimming cut 2 bases from V and 7 bases from J; bases unmatched to any gene: 6. From germline, CDR1 is SGHNT and CDR2 YYREEE (reference sequence).

This clone was detected only once. This same CDR3 is encoded by further DNA sequences in the sample. CDR3 bases: TGTGCCAGCAGCTTTCAAGAGACCCAGTACTTC. Its protein product is CASSFQETQYF. V usage is TRBV5-4 and J usage is TRBJ2-5; no definite D call. V was cut by 2 bases and J by 2 bases, with 1 base left in between. Germline CDR1 SGHNT, CDR2 YYREEE (reference sequence). CDR3 length: 11 amino acids.

J is TRBJ2-7 and V is TRBV19, with D unclear. Trimming left V 1 base short and J 0 bases short, with 7 bases between. Germline CDR1 and CDR2: LNHDA and SQIVND (reference sequence). The CDR3 consists of 14 residues. In DNA, the CDR3 is TGTGCCAGTAGTATAGGGGCTAGCTCCTACGAGCAGTACTTC. Amino acid sequence: CASSIGASSYEQYF.

This chain connects TRBV28 to TRBJ2-1; 11 positions agree with TRBD2. The CDR3 loop spans 16 amino acids. After removal of 5 bases from V and 5 bases from J, the junction contained 8 bases not matched to a gene. The germline V gene has CDR1 MDHEN and CDR2 SYDVKM. The CDR3 sequence: CASSRVSGRGDNEQFF. As DNA, the CDR3 is TGTGCCAGCAGTCGCGTTAGCGGGAGGGGGGACAATGAGCAGTTCTTC.

The V call is TRBV30, the J call TRBJ2-6; D is ambiguous. The V gene's germline CDR1 is GTSNPN and CDR2 SVGIG (reference sequence). Deletions cut 1 base from V and 3 bases from J, with 13 bases between. CDR3 length: 16 amino acids. The chain's CDR3 is CAWSDPRLRGANVLTF. The CDR3 DNA is TGTGCCTGGAGTGACCCCAGGCTACGTGGGGCCAACGTCCTGACTTTC.